A selection of T cell receptor beta chains follows, all from one sample in a study of PD-1 blockade in classical Hodgkin lymphoma. Profiled with immunoSEQ multiplex PCR; TCRdb holds only in-frame clones, not every one. The table records approximately 13,000 clones, roughly 84% of them present only once. Sequencing used peripheral blood mononuclear cells (PBMCs), obtained at baseline. These receptors all stem from a human donor with classical Hodgkin lymphoma. Both conserved end residues are part of each CDR3. D genes are given only for firm matches. A clone size is listed for some rows: how often the clone was seen (once, few, many), or a class if it is expanded.

size	V	J	D	CDR3	DNA
NA	TRBV27	TRBJ2-7	NA	CASSYGVGYEQYF	TGTGCCAGCAGTTATGGGGTCGGCTACGAGCAGTACTTC
NA	TRBV27	TRBJ1-6	NA	CASSLFQGNSPLHF	TGTGCCAGCAGTTTGTTCCAGGGCAACTCACCCCTCCACTTT
NA	TRBV19	TRBJ2-5	NA	CASSRGLQETQYF	TGTGCCAGTAGTCGGGGGTTACAAGAGACCCAGTACTTC
few	TRBV19	TRBJ2-3	TRBD2	CASSIGGLAGGTDTQYF	TGTGCCAGTAGTATAGGGGGACTAGCGGGGGGCACAGATACGCAGTATTTT
NA	TRBV29-1	TRBJ2-3	NA	CSVETDTQYF	TGCAGCGTTGAAACAGATACGCAGTATTTT
NA	TRBV5-1	TRBJ2-5	TRBD2	CASSYSGEIQETQYF	TGCGCCAGCAGCTACAGCGGGGAAATCCAAGAGACCCAGTACTTC
few	TRBV29-1	TRBJ1-2	TRBD1	CSVARGQGYGYTF	TGCAGCGTTGCAAGGGGGCAAGGCTATGGCTACACCTTC
NA	TRBV28	TRBJ1-1	NA	CASRNGISTEAFF	TGTGCCAGCCGAAATGGGATTTCCACTGAAGCTTTCTTT
NA	TRBV4-2	TRBJ2-6	NA	CASSQDGTSGANVLTF	TGTGCCAGCAGCCAAGATGGGACATCTGGGGCCAACGTCCTGACTTTC
NA	TRBV7-2	TRBJ1-4	TRBD1	CASSLRGQGEEKLFF	TGTGCCAGCAGCTTACGGGGACAGGGGGAGGAAAAACTGTTTTTT
NA	TRBV20-1	TRBJ2-1	NA	CSAPWGEQFF	TGCAGTGCCCCGTGGGGGGAGCAGTTCTTC
NA	TRBV7-2	TRBJ2-7	TRBD1	CASSSSGTGVGEQYF	TGTGCCAGCAGCTCCTCCGGGACAGGGGTAGGCGAGCAGTACTTC
NA	TRBV9	TRBJ1-1	NA	CASSVGGLLGTEAFF	TGTGCCAGCAGCGTAGGAGGACTGTTGGGTACTGAAGCTTTCTTT
few	TRBV30	TRBJ1-1	NA	CAWSEMNTEAFF	TGTGCCTGGAGTGAGATGAACACTGAAGCTTTCTTT
NA	TRBV18	TRBJ2-7	TRBD2	CASSESRGNYEQYF	TGTGCCAGCTCAGAGTCGCGGGGGAACTACGAGCAGTACTTC
NA	TRBV28	TRBJ2-5	TRBD1	CASSFRTGEETQYF	TGTGCCAGCAGTTTCCGGACAGGGGAAGAGACCCAGTACTTC
NA	TRBV28	TRBJ2-3	TRBD2	CASSFDAGGLYDTQYF	TGTGCCAGCAGTTTTGACGCGGGAGGGCTATATGATACGCAGTATTTT
NA	TRBV30	TRBJ1-5	NA	CAWSRDTRGNQPQHF	TGTGCCTGGAGCCGGGACACGAGGGGCAATCAGCCCCAGCATTTT
once	TRBV18	TRBJ2-3	TRBD1	CASSPRPGTDTDTQYF	TGTGCCAGCTCACCAAGGCCAGGGACAGACACAGATACGCAGTATTTT
NA	TRBV15	TRBJ2-3	NA	CATSRDKRGGTDTQYF	TGTGCCACCAGCAGAGATAAGAGGGGCGGGACAGATACGCAGTATTTT
NA	TRBV27	TRBJ2-5	NA	CASSLTGPRETQYF	TGTGCCAGCAGTTTGACAGGCCCTCGGGAGACCCAGTACTTC
NA	TRBV7-2	TRBJ1-4	NA	CASSLTSEKLFF	TGTGCCAGCAGCTTAACTAGTGAAAAACTGTTTTTT
NA	TRBV19	TRBJ2-3	TRBD2	CATAGLAGGTDTQYF	TGTGCCACGGCCGGACTAGCGGGGGGAACAGATACGCAGTATTTT
NA	TRBV7-2	TRBJ2-3	NA	CASSLTGSSTDTQYF	TGTGCCAGCAGCTTAACGGGTTCTAGCACAGATACGCAGTATTTT
once	TRBV30	TRBJ1-5	TRBD1	CAWARTGAARATQHF	TGTGCCTGGGCCCGGACAGGGGCCGCCAGGGCGACCCAGCATTTT
NA	TRBV7-2	TRBJ1-4	NA	CASSLGAASNEKLFF	TGTGCCAGCAGCTTAGGAGCGGCGAGTAATGAAAAACTGTTTTTT
NA	TRBV5-1	TRBJ1-1	NA	CASSLGRVNTEAFF	TGCGCCAGCAGCCTGGGACGGGTTAACACTGAAGCTTTCTTT
NA	TRBV7-2	TRBJ1-5	NA	CASKKAGNQPQHF	TGTGCCAGCAAAAAGGCTGGCAATCAGCCCCAGCATTTT
NA	TRBV7-2	TRBJ1-2	NA	CASSLDKSGTNYGYTF	TGTGCCAGCAGCTTAGATAAAAGCGGTACTAACTATGGCTACACCTTC
NA	TRBV11-3	TRBJ2-6	NA	CASSLAWRSSGANVLTF	TGTGCCAGCAGCTTAGCCTGGCGCAGCTCTGGGGCCAACGTCCTGACTTTC
NA	TRBV11-1	TRBJ2-5	TRBD1	CASSDSGQGEETQYF	TGTGCCAGCAGCGATTCGGGACAGGGGGAAGAGACCCAGTACTTC